The source of this T cell receptor beta chain is a study of long-term antiretroviral therapy in people with HIV. General study points: Clones with expansion before ART led the repertoire at all time points.

Version v3.0 of the immunoSEQ assay ran at survey level. The repertoire was sequenced with immunoSEQ multiplex PCR; TCRdb's copy has only in-frame clones and lacks some. The sample contains about 8,800 clones, roughly three quarters of which appear only once. In regard to this clone: Antigen: not known.

The clonotype comes from a man aged 35-49 years with HIV. The sample here was unsorted PBMCs, taken 1.8 years before starting antiretroviral therapy.

The CDR3 bases are TGTGCCAGCAGCTCCTTACAGGGGGCTTTCACAGATACGCAGTATTTT. This codes for CASSSLQGAFTDTQYF. The rearrangement joins TRBV5-6 to TRBJ2-3, with 9 bases aligning to TRBD1. CDR1 is SGHDT, CDR2 YYEEEE, per germline. Trimming cost V 3 bases and J 2 bases; bases outside gene matches: 7. The CDR3 runs to 16 residues.